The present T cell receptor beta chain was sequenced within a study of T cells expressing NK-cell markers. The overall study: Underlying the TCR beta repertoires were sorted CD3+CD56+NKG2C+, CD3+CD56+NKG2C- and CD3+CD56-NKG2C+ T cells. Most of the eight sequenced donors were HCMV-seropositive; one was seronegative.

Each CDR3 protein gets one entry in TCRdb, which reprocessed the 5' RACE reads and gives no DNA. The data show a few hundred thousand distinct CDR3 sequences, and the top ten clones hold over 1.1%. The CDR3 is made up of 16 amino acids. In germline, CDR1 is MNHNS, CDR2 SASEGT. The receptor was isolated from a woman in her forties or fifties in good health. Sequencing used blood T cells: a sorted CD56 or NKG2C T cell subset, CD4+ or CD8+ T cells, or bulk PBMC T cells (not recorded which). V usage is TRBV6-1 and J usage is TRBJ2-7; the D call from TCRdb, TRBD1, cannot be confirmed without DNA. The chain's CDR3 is CASRGGRGSPPYEQYF.